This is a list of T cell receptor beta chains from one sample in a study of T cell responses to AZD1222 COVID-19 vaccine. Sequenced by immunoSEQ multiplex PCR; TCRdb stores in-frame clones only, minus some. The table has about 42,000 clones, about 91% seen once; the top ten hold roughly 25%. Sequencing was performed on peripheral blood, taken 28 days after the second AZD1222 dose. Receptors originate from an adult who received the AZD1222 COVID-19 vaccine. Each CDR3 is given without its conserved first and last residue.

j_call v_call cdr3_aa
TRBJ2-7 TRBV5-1 ASSLDISYEQY
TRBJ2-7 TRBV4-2 ASSQDPQRIDYEQY
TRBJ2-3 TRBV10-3 AISGQGLINTDTQY
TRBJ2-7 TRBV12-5 ASGPQQDRSYEQY
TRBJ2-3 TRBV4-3 ASSHAGGGADTQY
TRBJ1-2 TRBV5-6 ASSLVPTGRSDGYT
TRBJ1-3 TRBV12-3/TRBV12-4 ASSPERNTIY
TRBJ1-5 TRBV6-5 ASTAGGNQPQH
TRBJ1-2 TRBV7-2 ASSPQGLGYGYT
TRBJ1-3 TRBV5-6 ASSYYRAWLSGNTIY
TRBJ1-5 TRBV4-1 ASSFGGGLRQGNNQPQH
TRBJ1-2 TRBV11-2 ASRSTVNYGYT
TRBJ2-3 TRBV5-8 ASEGGADTQY
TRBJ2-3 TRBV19 ASSIPNVWSSSTDTQY
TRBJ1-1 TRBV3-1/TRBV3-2 ASSSLTGAITEAF
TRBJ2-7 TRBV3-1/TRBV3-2 ASSQGEGQGAREQY
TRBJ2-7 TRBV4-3 ASSQGRQPTYEQY
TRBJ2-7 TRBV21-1 ASSKELIGRGFSEQY
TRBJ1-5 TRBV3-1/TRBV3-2 ASSPRGGLNQPQH
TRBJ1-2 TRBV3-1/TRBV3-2 ASSAQGARRGYT
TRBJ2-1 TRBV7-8 ASSMTRGNEQF
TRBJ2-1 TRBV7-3 ASSLSGKDEQF
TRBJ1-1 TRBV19 ASSTPGGYTEAF
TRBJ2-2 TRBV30 AWSETYTGELF
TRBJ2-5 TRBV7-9 ASSRDIQETQY
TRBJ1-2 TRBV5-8 ASSLIIGVDYGYT
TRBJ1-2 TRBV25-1 ASSENGLYGYT
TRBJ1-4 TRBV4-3 ASSQGLGAGEKLF
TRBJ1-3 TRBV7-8 ASRKEPGNTIY
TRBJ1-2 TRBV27 ASSRGGSNYGYT
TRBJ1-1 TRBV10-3 ATRVEGTEAF
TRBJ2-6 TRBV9 ASSVVSGANVLT
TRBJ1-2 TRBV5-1 ASSLVSAVTTGYGYT
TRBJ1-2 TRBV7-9 ASRRDRGDYGYT
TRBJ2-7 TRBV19 ASSIEGGKGDEQY
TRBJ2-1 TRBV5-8 ASNRLANNEQF
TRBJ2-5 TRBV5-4 ATHTRTKETQY
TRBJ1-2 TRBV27 ASSPHATNNYGYT
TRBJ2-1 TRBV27 ASSWFPSTGGHNEQF
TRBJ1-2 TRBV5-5 ASSEGDSGYT
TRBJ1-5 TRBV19 ARVRNRGHNQPQH
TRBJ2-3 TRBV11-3 ASSPRGGASTDTQY
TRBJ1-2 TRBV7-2 ASSPDNYGYT
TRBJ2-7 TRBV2 ASGSGGFLYEQY
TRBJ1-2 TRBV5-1 ASSVGQGKEGYT
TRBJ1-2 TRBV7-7 ASSLEGGGHGVYGYT
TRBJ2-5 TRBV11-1 ASSWGLAETQY
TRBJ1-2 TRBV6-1 ASSDGQGGGGYT
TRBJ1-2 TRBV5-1 ASSLAGPATNYGYT